The 28 T cell receptor beta chains in this list originate from one sample, sequenced in a study of follicular helper T cells after annual influenza vaccination. Here immunoSEQ multiplex PCR was the method, and the copy in TCRdb shows in-frame clones only, minus some. The sample contains 10,000 or so clones, under 80% of which appear only once. The sequencing here drew on CXCR5- memory CD4+ T cells sorted from blood, taken 6 weeks after influenza vaccination. The receptor source for this set is an adult who received the influenza vaccine.

V is TRBV19 and J is TRBJ2-7; 7 nucleotides match TRBD2. CDR1 and CDR2 (germline): LNHDA, SQIVND (reference sequence). The CDR3 has 16 amino acids. V was pared by 5 bases and J by 1 base, with 11 bases of the junction left unmatched. CDR3 sequence reads: CASSPRRGIVSYEQYF. The CDR3 DNA reads as TGTGCCAGTAGTCCCAGGCGGGGGATTGTGTCCTACGAGCAGTACTTC. The complete variable domain, with remaining parts taken from reference TRBV19 and TRBJ2-7, reads DGGITQSPKYLFRKEGQNVTLSCEQNLNHDAMYWYRQDPGQGLRLIYYSQIVNDFQKGDIAEGYSVSREKKESFPLTVTSAQKNPTAFYLCASSPRRGIVSYEQYFGPGTRLTVT.

This clone was recorded once. The V call is TRBV12-5, the J call TRBJ1-1; tentative D call: TRBD1 (6 bases). The CDR3 covers 13 residues. Germline CDR1 LGHNT, CDR2 FRNRAP. The V end lost 5 bases, the J end lost 1 base, and 8 bases lay between the germline ends. CDR3: CASGQDRNTEAFF. The CDR3 region has the DNA TGTGCTAGTGGTCAGGACAGGAACACTGAAGCTTTCTTT.

The rearrangement links TRBV4-1 to TRBJ2-7; 11 bases fit TRBD2. With 0 bases clipped from V and 2 bases from J, the junction kept 9 bases outside the gene matches. This CDR3 spans 18 amino acids. Germline loops: CDR1 MGHRA, CDR2 YSYEKL. CDR3 nucleotide sequence: TGCGCCAGCAGCCAAGAATCCCTAGCGGGGGGTCGGGCCTACGAGCAGTACTTC. It translates to CASSQESLAGGRAYEQYF.

The chain links TRBV27 to TRBJ1-2; tentatively, D is TRBD1 (6 bases). This CDR3 has 17 residues. The germline CDR1 and CDR2 sequences are MNHEY and SMNVEV (reference sequence). Trimming pared 3 bases from V and 7 bases from J, leaving 24 bases between. Here the CDR3 reads CASSFLAGDTRRVGYTF. As DNA, the CDR3 is TGTGCCAGCAGTTTTCTCGCAGGGGACACGAGGCGGGTTGGCTACACCTTC.

The rearrangement links TRBV6-5 to TRBJ2-7; TRBD2 might be the D (6 bases). CDR3 length equals 15 residues. CDR1 is MNHEY and CDR2 is SVGAGI in the germline V gene. V lost 6 bases, J lost 2 bases, and 17 bases lay in between. The CDR3 protein is CASRWGGATPYEQYF. The CDR3 coding sequence is TGTGCCAGCAGGTGGGGCGGGGCGACTCCCTACGAGCAGTACTTC.

The V and J genes are TRBV5-4 and TRBJ2-6; D remains ambiguous. This CDR3 has 15 residues. The V end was cut by 0 bases, the J end by 0 bases, with 4 bases between. CDR1 is SGHNT, CDR2 YYREEE, per germline (reference sequence). The CDR3 here is CASSLVYSGANVLTF. The CDR3 DNA follows: TGTGCCAGCAGCTTGGTCTACTCTGGGGCCAACGTCCTGACTTTC. The whole variable domain, filled in from reference TRBV5-4 and TRBJ2-6, reads ETGVTQSPTHLIKTRGQQVTLRCSSQSGHNTVSWYQQALGQGPQFIFQYYREEENGRGNFPPRFSGLQFPNYSSELNVNALELDDSALYLCASSLVYSGANVLTFGAGSRLTVL.

V usage is TRBV29-1 and J usage is TRBJ2-5; no firm D call. CDR3 length equals 14 residues. V lost 1 base and J 2 bases, leaving 11 bases between the germline ends. Germline CDR1 and CDR2: SQVTM and ANQGSEA. CDR3 sequence reads: CSVEGRHFQETQYF. For the CDR3, the DNA is TGCAGCGTTGAAGGCCGACACTTTCAAGAGACCCAGTACTTC.

This clone was seen more than once but under ten times. This rearrangement joins TRBV29-1 to TRBJ1-1, with D unclear. The V and J ends lost 4 bases and 3 bases respectively, with 3 bases between them. The CDR3 sequence is 10 residues long. Germline CDR1 and CDR2: SQVTM and ANQGSEA. CDR3: CSVGDTEAFF. The CDR3 bases are TGCAGCGTTGGGGACACTGAAGCTTTCTTT. The full variable domain, its missing parts supplied by reference TRBV29-1 and TRBJ1-1, is SAVISQKPSRDICQRGTSLTIQCQVDSQVTMMFWYRQQPGQSLTLIATANQGSEATYESGFVIDKFPISRPNLTFSTLTVSNMSPEDSSIYLCSVGDTEAFFGQGTRLTVV.

The V and J genes are TRBV11-1 and TRBJ2-3; D perhaps matches TRBD1 (5 bases). V lost 1 base and J 2 bases, leaving 10 bases between the germline ends. The CDR3 has 15 amino acids. Germline V gene lookup returns CDR1 SGHAT and CDR2 FQDESV (reference sequence). The CDR3 loop is CASSLEPDNTDTQYF. CDR3 DNA: TGTGCCAGCAGCTTAGAGCCGGACAACACAGATACGCAGTATTTT.

This chain uses TRBV6-6 with TRBJ1-6; possibly TRBD1 for D (5 bases). The CDR3 spans 15 residues. Between the trimmed V and J ends, which lost 6 bases and 10 bases, there was a span of 19 bases. The germline gives CDR1 MNHNY, CDR2 SVGAGI (reference sequence). CDR3 nucleotide sequence: TGTGCCAGCAGCCGACTACGCAGGGAGGAATCACCCCTCCACTTT. The encoded protein is CASSRLRREESPLHF.

This clone was seen a handful of times. V gene TRBV4-1 combines with J gene TRBJ1-2, with TRBD1 matching 10 bases. J lost 5 bases, V lost 3 bases, and 9 bases had no gene match. Germline CDR1 MGHRA, CDR2 YSYEKL. The CDR3 spans 16 residues. The CDR3 sequence is CASSHPGQGGRYGYTF. The CDR3, as DNA: TGCGCCAGCAGCCACCCCGGACAGGGGGGTAGGTATGGCTACACCTTC.

This clone was seen only a few times. J is TRBJ1-2 and V is TRBV7-9, with D possibly matching TRBD1 (6 bases). Trimming shortened V by 1 base and J by 6 bases, and 12 bases separated the two germline ends. CDR3 size: 14 residues. CDR1 and CDR2 from the germline V gene are SEHNR and FQNEAQ (reference sequence). CDR3 bases: TGTGCCAGCAGCTTAGAGGGGGTAGCCGATGGCTACACCTTC. It codes for CASSLEGVADGYTF.

The chain joins TRBV19 to TRBJ2-3; 8 bases align to TRBD2. Germline V gene data show CDR1 as LNHDA and CDR2 as SQIVND (reference sequence). Germline trimming cut 3 bases from V and 7 bases from J; bases unmatched to any gene: 3. The CDR3 spans 13 residues. The CDR3 protein is CASSIGGVYTQYF. CDR3 DNA sequence: TGTGCCAGTAGTATCGGGGGGGTCTATACGCAGTATTTT.

The rearrangement uses TRBV5-5 and TRBJ1-5, with D unresolved. The CDR3 is 15 residues long. The V and J ends lost 0 bases and 5 bases respectively, with 12 bases between them. Per germline, CDR1 SGHKS and CDR2 YYEKEE (reference sequence). In DNA, the CDR3 is TGTGCCAGCAGCTTGGCGGCCACTTTGGATCAGCCCCAGCATTTT. Translation: CASSLAATLDQPQHF.

Only a few counts were recorded for this clone. V is TRBV2 and J is TRBJ1-5, with D unresolved. Trimming took off 1 base at V and 12 bases at J, with 10 bases between the two ends. Germline values: CDR1 SNHLY, CDR2 FYNNEI. The length of the CDR3 is 12 residues. CDR3 coding DNA: TGTGCCAGCAGTGAAGGGGCGCCGGGCCAGCATTTT. Its translation: CASSEGAPGQHF.

The V call is TRBV19, the J call TRBJ2-6, with 9 bases lining up with TRBD1. The CDR3 loop spans 16 amino acids. V shed 6 bases and J 0 bases; nucleotides not matched to a gene: 3. The germline CDR1 and CDR2 sequences are LNHDA and SQIVND (reference sequence). The CDR3 is CASRTGGSSGANVLTF. CDR3 coding DNA: TGTGCCAGTAGGACAGGGGGTAGCTCTGGGGCCAACGTCCTGACTTTC.

This chain links TRBV7-3 with TRBJ2-2, with no clear D. V dropped 5 bases and J dropped 1 base, with 8 bases sitting between them. The V gene's germline CDR1 is SGHTA and CDR2 FQGTGA. The length of the CDR3 is 14 residues. The CDR3 nucleotides are TGTGCCAGCAGCCTCTCCCGGAACACCGGGGAGCTGTTTTTT. It translates to CASSLSRNTGELFF.

The chain uses TRBV7-6 and TRBJ1-1; 7 bases agree with TRBD1. With 2 bases clipped from V and 0 bases from J, the junction kept 6 bases outside the gene matches. Germline CDR1 and CDR2: SGHVS and FNYEAQ. This CDR3 is built from 16 residues. CDR3 in amino acids: CASSLTPTGMNTEAFF. The DNA of the CDR3 is TGTGCCAGCAGCTTAACCCCGACAGGGATGAACACTGAAGCTTTCTTT.

The chain couples TRBV7-2 to TRBJ1-3, with D unclear. This CDR3 spans 15 amino acids. Germline CDR1 is SGHTA and CDR2 is FQGNSA. V shed 4 bases and J shed 0 bases, with 10 bases lying between them. The CDR3 reads CASSYKEDSGNTIYF. CDR3 nucleotides: TGTGCCAGCAGCTATAAAGAGGACTCTGGAAACACCATATATTTT. Variable domain in full (rest from reference TRBV7-2 and TRBJ1-3): GAGVSQSPSNKVTEKGKDVELRCDPISGHTALYWYRQSLGQGLEFLIYFQGNSAPDKSGLPSDRFSAERTGGSVSTLTIQRTQQEDSAVYLCASSYKEDSGNTIYFGEGSWLTVV.

In this sample, this clone turned up once. The chain couples TRBV6-5 to TRBJ2-7; a possible D gene is TRBD2 (7 bases). Germline V gene lookup returns CDR1 MNHEY and CDR2 SVGAGI. This CDR3 region has 15 residues. V shed 6 bases and J shed 7 bases, with 22 bases lying between them. The CDR3, as DNA: TGTGCCAGCAGGGCCCGGGGGCGGGGGCGGGGGGAGCAGTACTTC. It is translated as CASRARGRGRGEQYF.

The gene calls are TRBV6-5 and TRBJ1-4; no definite D call. Deletions cut 7 bases from V and 8 bases from J, with 8 bases between. The CDR3 sequence is 11 residues long. Germline CDR1 is MNHEY and CDR2 is SVGAGI. The CDR3 spells CASKLGEKLFF. CDR3 sequence (DNA): TGTGCCAGCAAGTTGGGGGAAAAACTGTTTTTT.

This clone has a handful of counts. The rearrangement uses TRBV4-1 and TRBJ1-2; D is perhaps TRBD1 (5 bases). Germline-derived CDR1 and CDR2 are MGHRA and YSYEKL. This CDR3 contains 13 residues. Trimming cost V 5 bases and J 4 bases, with 11 bases left between them. The CDR3 protein is CASSIGTGYGYTF. The CDR3 DNA sequence: TGCGCCAGCAGCATCGGGACGGGCTATGGCTACACCTTC.

J is TRBJ2-7 and V is TRBV12-5; 7 bases agree with TRBD1. CDR3 length: 16 amino acids. After removal of 0 bases from V and 1 base from J, the junction contained 6 bases not matched to a gene. Germline assignment: CDR1 LGHNT and CDR2 FRNRAP. The chain's CDR3 is CASGLVLGQASYEQYF. Written as DNA, the CDR3 is TGTGCTAGTGGTTTGGTACTCGGACAGGCTTCCTACGAGCAGTACTTC.

CDR3 loop: CASSLSRTNTGELFF. For the CDR3, the DNA is TGCGCCAGCAGCTTATCTAGGACGAACACCGGGGAGCTGTTTTTT. The chain is built from TRBV5-1 and TRBJ2-2; no clear D. V lost 2 bases and J lost 0, with 8 bases in between. The CDR3 is 15 residues long. Per the germline V gene, CDR1 is SGHRS and CDR2 is YFSETQ.

This clone was detected only a few times. This chain links TRBV4-2 with TRBJ1-6; 9 bases map to TRBD1. The V gene end was trimmed by 1 base and the J gene end by 6 bases; junction bases not matched to a gene: 4. The germline CDR1 and CDR2 sequences are LGHNA and YNFKEQ. CDR3 size: 16 residues. The CDR3 bases are TGTGCCAGCAGCCAAGCGGGACAGGGTGGTAATTCACCCCTCCACTTT. As protein: CASSQAGQGGNSPLHF.

The CDR3 spells CASSSDRAGDTQYF. Here the CDR3 DNA reads TGCGCCAGCAGCTCGGACAGGGCAGGAGATACGCAGTATTTT. The chain joins TRBV5-1 to TRBJ2-3, with TRBD1 identical over 8 bases. The V segment lost 3 bases and the J segment 5 bases; nucleotides outside the gene matches: 5. CDR1 and CDR2 (germline): SGHRS, YFSETQ. The CDR3 is made up of 14 amino acids.

This clone was detected once. The junction departs from the called germline gene at one end, perhaps through a read error. Within the sample, other DNA sequences also encode this same CDR3. V is TRBV7-9 and J is TRBJ1-2; 9 bases fit TRBD1. The germline V gene has CDR1 SEHNR and CDR2 FQNEAQ (reference sequence). The CDR3 is 13 amino acids. The CDR3 is CASSRQGGDGYTF. The CDR3 nucleotides read TGTGCCAGCAGCCGACAGGGGGGAGATGGCTACACCTTT.

The rearrangement joins TRBV18 to TRBJ1-2, with 7 bases aligning to TRBD1. Trimming took 3 bases from V and 6 from J; bases not matched to a gene: 10. CDR1 and CDR2 (germline): KGHSH, LQKENI. The CDR3 contains 15 residues. The CDR3 protein is CASSPTGRRLNGYTF. The CDR3 nucleotides read TGTGCCAGCTCACCGACAGGGAGAAGGTTAAATGGCTACACCTTC.